This record looks at one TCR beta chain sequence and its context. The data originate from a study of technical replicates of blood from several donors. Only in-frame clones appear in the TCRdb table, and some are missing; sequencing was by immunoSEQ multiplex PCR. The profile shows 65,000 to 95,000 clones, 94% of them singletons. The sequence came from a human donor in good health. Sequences were obtained from T cells isolated from PBMCs.

The CDR3, as DNA: TGTGCCAGCAGCCAAGACGGATCAGGGTTAAAAGCTGAAGCTTTCTTT. Residues: CASSQDGSGLKAEAFF. This chain joins TRBV4-2 and TRBJ1-1; tentatively, D is TRBD1 (5 bases). Germline loops: CDR1 LGHNA, CDR2 YNFKEQ. The CDR3 length is 16 residues. The ends were cut back, 0 bases at V and 6 bases at J, with 17 bases in the middle.